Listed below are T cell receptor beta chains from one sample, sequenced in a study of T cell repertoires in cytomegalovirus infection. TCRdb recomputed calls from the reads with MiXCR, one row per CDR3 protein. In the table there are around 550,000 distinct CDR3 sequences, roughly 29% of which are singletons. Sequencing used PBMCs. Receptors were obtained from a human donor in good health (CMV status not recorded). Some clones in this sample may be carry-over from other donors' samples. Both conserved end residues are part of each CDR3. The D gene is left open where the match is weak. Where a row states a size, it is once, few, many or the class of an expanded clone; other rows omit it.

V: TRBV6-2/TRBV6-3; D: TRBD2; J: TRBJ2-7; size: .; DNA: TGTGCCAGCAGTTACTCAACTAGCGGAGGCTACGAGCAGTACTTC; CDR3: CASSYSTSGGYEQYF
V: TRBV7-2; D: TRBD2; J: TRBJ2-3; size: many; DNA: TGTGCCAGCAGCGCCCGGACTAGCGGTAGCACAGATACGCAGTATTTT; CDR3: CASSARTSGSTDTQYF
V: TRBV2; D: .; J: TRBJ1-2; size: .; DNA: TGTGCCAGCGGGAGCCCCGACATCGTTGTATACTATGGCTACACCTTC; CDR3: CASGSPDIVVYYGYTF
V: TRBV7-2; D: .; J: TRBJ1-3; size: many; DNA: TGTGCCAGCAGCTCAAGACAAACCACCACCATATATTTT; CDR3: CASSSRQTTTIYF
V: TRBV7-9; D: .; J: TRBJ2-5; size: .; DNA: TGTGCCAGCAGCTTCGGGGGAGTACAAGAGACCCAGTACTTC; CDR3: CASSFGGVQETQYF
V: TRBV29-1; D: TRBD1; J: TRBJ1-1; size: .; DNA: TGCAGCGTGCATCGGGACAGCCGGAACACTGAAGCTTTCTTT; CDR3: CSVHRDSRNTEAFF
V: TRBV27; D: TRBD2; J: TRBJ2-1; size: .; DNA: TGTGCCAGCAGTTTTTTGGCTAGCGGTTACAATGAGCAGTTCTTC; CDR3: CASSFLASGYNEQFF
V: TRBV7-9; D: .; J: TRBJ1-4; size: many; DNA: TGTGCCAGCAGCCCAGGGACACCTGGATTAGGAAAACTGTTTTTT; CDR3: CASSPGTPGLGKLFF
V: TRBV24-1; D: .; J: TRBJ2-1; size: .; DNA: TGTGCCACCAGTGATAGAAGGGGGGATACCTACAATGAGCAGTTCTTC; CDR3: CATSDRRGDTYNEQFF
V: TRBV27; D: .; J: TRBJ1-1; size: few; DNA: TGTGCCAGCGGAAATACAGTGAACACTGAAGCTTTCTTT; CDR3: CASGNTVNTEAFF
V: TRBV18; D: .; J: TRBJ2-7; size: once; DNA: TGTGCCAGCTCACCCCGGGGGCGCGAAGGCTACGAGCAGTACTTC; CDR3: CASSPRGREGYEQYF
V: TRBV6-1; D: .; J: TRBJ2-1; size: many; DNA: TGTGCCAGCAGTGAATCGAGGGAAACCTACAATGAGCAGTTCTTC; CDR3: CASSESRETYNEQFF
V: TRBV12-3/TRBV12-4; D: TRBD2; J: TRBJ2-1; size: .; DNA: TGTGCCAGCAGCCACGGACTAGCGGCAGGATTGGGTGATGAGCAGTTCTTC; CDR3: CASSHGLAAGLGDEQFF